These T cell receptor beta chains were read from a single sample in a study of blood T cells in healthy people across ages. One entry per CDR3 protein results from TCRdb running MiXCR on the 5' RACE reads. The sample yields about 800,000 distinct CDR3 sequences, about 25% seen once. The same specimen was also included in a second study, on T cells of mothers and their children.

Sequencing used blood. These receptors originate from a boy aged 5-17 years in good health. Both conserved end residues are part of each CDR3. The order of the fields is V gene, D gene, clone size, J gene, CDR3 DNA, CDR3 protein. The D gene is left open where the match is weak. Not every row has a clone size; where given, it reads once, few, many or a size class.

TRBV5-1,.,few,TRBJ2-1,TGCGCCAGCAGCTTTTCTGGCGAGAGCTCCTACAATGAGCAGTTCTTC,CASSFSGESSYNEQFF
TRBV10-3,TRBD2,.,TRBJ2-1,TGTGCCATCAGTGCACTGCGGGAGAGTTCCAACAATGAGCAGTTCTTC,CAISALRESSNNEQFF
TRBV12-3/TRBV12-4,TRBD1,.,TRBJ1-3,TGTGCCAGCAGTAAACAGGGGGCGACTGGAAACACCATATATTTT,CASSKQGATGNTIYF
TRBV10-3,.,.,TRBJ2-7,TGTGCCATCAGTTTACTAACAGAAGAGAACTCCTACGAGCAGTACTTC,CAISLLTEENSYEQYF
TRBV20-1,.,.,TRBJ2-7,TGCAGTGCCAGAGAGGGGTTAGGCGAGCAGTACTTC,CSAREGLGEQYF
TRBV7-3,.,.,TRBJ2-3,TGTGCCAGCAGCCCGGGGCCGGGGGTCGGCACAGATACGCAGTATTTT,CASSPGPGVGTDTQYF
TRBV5-1,TRBD1,.,TRBJ2-3,TGCGCCAGCAGCTTGACAGGGGAGATTTTAGGGGATACGCAGTATTTT,CASSLTGEILGDTQYF
TRBV6-2/TRBV6-3,.,.,TRBJ2-1,TGTGCCAGCAGTTACTCGTCCCACCCTCGAAGCTCCTACAATGAGCAGTTCTTC,CASSYSSHPRSSYNEQFF
TRBV28,TRBD1,.,TRBJ1-1,TGTGCCAGCAATGCTTTCTCCGGGACAGGAATTCACACTGAAGCTTTCTTT,CASNAFSGTGIHTEAFF
TRBV7-9,.,.,TRBJ2-5,TGTGCCAGCAGCCAAAGGACCCACCAAGAGACCCAGTACTTC,CASSQRTHQETQYF
TRBV7-8,.,few,TRBJ1-1,TGTGCCAGCAGCGCCCACCTTGCCTCTATGAACACTGAAGCTTTCTTT,CASSAHLASMNTEAFF
TRBV28,.,.,TRBJ2-3,TGTGCCAGCAGCACGCGCGGCCCCACAGATACGCAGTATTTT,CASSTRGPTDTQYF
TRBV11-2,.,.,TRBJ2-5,TGTGCCAGCGAGCTAAACGCCAGGGAGACCCAGTACTTC,CASELNARETQYF
TRBV4-3,TRBD1,few,TRBJ2-6,TGCGCCAGCAGCCAACAGGGGGCTGGACCCTCTGGGGCCAACGTCCTGACTTTC,CASSQQGAGPSGANVLTF
TRBV4-3,TRBD1,few,TRBJ1-2,TGCGCCAGCAGCCAGGATCAGACAGGGGCCGGAGGCTACACCTTC,CASSQDQTGAGGYTF
TRBV7-2,TRBD2,.,TRBJ2-3,TGTGCCAGCAGCTCCGGATATGCGGGAGGGGATACGCAGTATTTT,CASSSGYAGGDTQYF
TRBV27,.,few,TRBJ2-7,TGTGCCAGCAGCCTCGCACCCGAGCGGGCGTCCTACGAGCAGTACTTC,CASSLAPERASYEQYF
TRBV25-1,TRBD1,once,TRBJ2-2,TGTGCCAGCAGGGGACAGTCGGCCGGGGAGCTGTTTTTT,CASRGQSAGELFF
TRBV4-3,.,.,TRBJ1-4,TGCGCCAGCAGTCAAGATCGGGACAAACCTTATGAAAAACTGTTTTTT,CASSQDRDKPYEKLFF
TRBV10-3,TRBD1,once,TRBJ1-2,TGTGCCATCAGTGATAGACAGGGGTCCGGCTACACCTTC,CAISDRQGSGYTF
TRBV9,.,few,TRBJ2-1,TGTGCCAGCAGCGTATTCGCTGGATCCAACAATGAGCAGTTCTTC,CASSVFAGSNNEQFF
TRBV2,.,.,TRBJ2-1,TGTGCCAGCAGGGTACAGGGAGGAACTGGTCATGAGCAGTTCTTC,CASRVQGGTGHEQFF
TRBV12-3/TRBV12-4,.,few,TRBJ1-3,TGTGCCAGCGGCCCCTGGAACTTGGACACCATATATTTT,CASGPWNLDTIYF
TRBV7-9,TRBD2,.,TRBJ2-5,TGTGCCAGCAGCTTGATTATAGCGGGGGGGCTGGAGACCCAGTACTTC,CASSLIIAGGLETQYF
TRBV4-3,.,.,TRBJ1-1,TGCGCCAGCAGCCAAGGAAGAGGGGCCGCTGAAGCTTTCTTT,CASSQGRGAAEAFF
TRBV4-2,TRBD2,few,TRBJ2-1,TGTGCCAGCAGCCAAAGAGGTTGGACTAGCGGGGCGGATGAGCAGTTCTTC,CASSQRGWTSGADEQFF
TRBV20-1,.,.,TRBJ1-2,TGCAGTGCTAACATAAATAACTATGGCTACACCTTC,CSANINNYGYTF
TRBV10-3,.,.,TRBJ1-4,TGTGCCATCAGTAACAGGTCTAATGAAAAACTGTTTTTT,CAISNRSNEKLFF
TRBV5-5,TRBD1,.,TRBJ2-7,TGTGCCAGCAGCTTGGCGGGGGGACAGGGGTATGCCGAGCAGTACTTC,CASSLAGGQGYAEQYF
TRBV20-1,.,.,TRBJ2-7,TGCAGTGCCACCGGGACTGCAAGCTACGAGCAGTACTTC,CSATGTASYEQYF
TRBV2,.,many,TRBJ2-3,TGTGCCAGCAGTGAATGGACGGTGGGAGACAAAAGGCTGGTCTTT,CASSEWTVGDKRLVF
TRBV5-6,TRBD2,.,TRBJ2-1,TGTGCCAGCAGCTTTGCGACTAGCGGGAGAAATGCCTACAATGAGCAGTTCTTC,CASSFATSGRNAYNEQFF
TRBV7-3,TRBD2,.,TRBJ2-3,TGTGCCAGCAGCTGGGGTAGCGGGGGTACAGATACGCAGTATTTT,CASSWGSGGTDTQYF
TRBV7-9,TRBD1,.,TRBJ1-1,TGTGCCAGCAGGCTTCCGGGACAGGAGAACACTGAAGCTTTCTTT,CASRLPGQENTEAFF
TRBV29-1,TRBD1,.,TRBJ1-1,TGCAGCGTTGAAGACTCGGACAGGCCGAACACTGAAGCTTTCTTT,CSVEDSDRPNTEAFF
TRBV7-2,.,.,TRBJ2-7,TGTGCCAGCAGCTGGGACCCCACCGCGTGGGAGCAGTACTTC,CASSWDPTAWEQYF
TRBV6-1,.,few,TRBJ2-3,TGTGCCAGCAGTGACCACAGGGGTCGCGGGGCAGATACGCAGTATTTT,CASSDHRGRGADTQYF
TRBV5-1,.,few,TRBJ2-5,TGCGCCAGCAGCGCCGAGGGGCTGGAGGAGACCCAGTACTTC,CASSAEGLEETQYF
TRBV14,TRBD2,.,TRBJ2-5,TGTGCCAGCAGCCAACCGGGACTAGCGGGAGAAGAGACCCAGTACTTC,CASSQPGLAGEETQYF
TRBV6-5,.,.,TRBJ1-2,TGTGCCAGCAGGAAAGGCGAGACGAATTATGGCTACACCTTC,CASRKGETNYGYTF
TRBV12-3/TRBV12-4,TRBD2,.,TRBJ2-5,TGTGCCAGCAGTTTAAGGCGGACCGGGGGGGAGACCCAGTACTTC,CASSLRRTGGETQYF
TRBV11-1,.,.,TRBJ2-7,TGTGCCAGCAGCTTAGGCCCCGGGGGTGAAACCGAGCAGTACTTC,CASSLGPGGETEQYF
TRBV4-3,TRBD1,few,TRBJ1-3,TGCGCCAGCAGCCAAGCACAGGGGGCTTCTGGAAACACCATATATTTT,CASSQAQGASGNTIYF
TRBV28,TRBD2,.,TRBJ2-3,TGTGCCAGCAGTCCCGGACTAGCGGGAGATTCAACAGATACGCAGTATTTT,CASSPGLAGDSTDTQYF
TRBV20-1,TRBD2,.,TRBJ2-1,TGCAGTGCCCCTGGACTAGACTCCTACAATGAGCAGTTCTTC,CSAPGLDSYNEQFF
TRBV5-1,.,.,TRBJ2-1,TGCGCCAGCAGCCGCTCTGGGGCCGACGATGAGCAGTTCTTC,CASSRSGADDEQFF
TRBV29-1,.,.,TRBJ1-1,TGCAGTGGTGACAGGCTGAACACTGAAGCTTTCTTT,CSGDRLNTEAFF
TRBV10-3,.,.,TRBJ2-7,TGTGCCATCAGTGAGATCTCCGTGGAGAGGGAGCAGTACTTC,CAISEISVEREQYF
TRBV6-5,.,.,TRBJ1-6,TGTGCCAGCAGTTACGGAGGGTTTATCACCCTAACAGATTCACCCCTCCACTTT,CASSYGGFITLTDSPLHF
TRBV20-1,.,.,TRBJ2-7,TGCAGTGCCCCGGAGGGGACCACTTTCTACGAGCAGTACTTC,CSAPEGTTFYEQYF